The rows below give T cell receptor beta chains drawn from one sample of a study of low-dose radiotherapy and immunotherapy resistance in tumors. TCRdb reprocessed the reads via MiXCR and lists one record per CDR3 protein. Among about 50,000 distinct CDR3 sequences, about 12% were seen once, and the ten largest hold approximately 6.2%. The sequencing used PBMCs, collected before treatment. These receptors all stem from a female donor with ovarian cancer. CDR3s include the opening cysteine and the closing phenylalanine or tryptophan. The D gene is left open where the match is weak. The listing skips clone size in some rows; elsewhere it reads once, few, many or a size class.

TRBJ2-1,TRBV7-3,-,many,CASSLGVERKEQFF,TGTGCCAGCAGCTTAGGGGTTGAGAGGAAGGAGCAGTTCTTC
TRBJ1-3,TRBV7-9,TRBD1,many,CASITGGNSGNTIYF,TGTGCCAGCATAACAGGGGGTAACTCTGGAAACACCATATATTTT
TRBJ1-1,TRBV7-2,-,many,CASSSPPVNTEAFF,TGTGCCAGCAGCTCCCCGCCGGTGAACACTGAAGCTTTCTTT
TRBJ2-1,TRBV4-2,TRBD2,many,CASSRLAGSSYNEQFF,TGTGCCAGCAGCCGATTAGCGGGGAGCTCCTACAATGAGCAGTTCTTC
TRBJ1-5,TRBV10-3,-,many,CAISEVQGQPQHF,TGTGCCATCAGTGAAGTACAGGGACAGCCCCAGCATTTT
TRBJ2-1,TRBV5-1,-,-,CASSLYLCASSLSGRKDNEQFF,-
TRBJ1-3,TRBV6-6,-,many,CASSGGTGNTIYF,TGTGCCAGCAGTGGGGGGACTGGAAACACCATATATTTT
TRBJ2-3,TRBV7-2,-,-,CASSLLSGDTQYF,TGTGCCAGCAGCTTACTGAGCGGAGATACGCAGTATTTT
TRBJ2-1,TRBV20-1,-,many,CSATGWGVGNEQFF,TGCAGTGCTACCGGCTGGGGGGTGGGGAATGAGCAGTTCTTC
TRBJ2-1,TRBV5-1,-,-,CASRTGPNSYNEQFF,TGCGCCTCTCGGACCGGGCCCAACTCCTACAATGAGCAGTTCTTC
TRBJ1-1,TRBV2,-,many,CASSEAREVTEAFF,TGTGCCAGCAGTGAAGCCAGGGAGGTAACTGAAGCTTTCTTT
TRBJ2-1,TRBV2,TRBD2,many,CASRQAGGGYNEQFF,TGTGCCAGCAGACAAGCGGGAGGAGGCTACAATGAGCAGTTCTTC
TRBJ2-2,TRBV11-2,-,many,CASSSGSLNTGELFF,TGTGCCAGCAGCTCCGGGAGCCTGAACACCGGGGAGCTGTTTTTT
TRBJ2-7,TRBV10-3,TRBD1,many,CAISEPDRGDEQYF,TGTGCCATCAGTGAACCGGACAGGGGGGACGAGCAGTACTTC
TRBJ2-6,TRBV3-1,-,many,CASSQVGAGFSGANVLTF,TGTGCCAGCAGCCAAGTAGGGGCAGGCTTCTCTGGGGCCAACGTCCTGACTTTC
TRBJ1-1,TRBV6-6,TRBD1,many,CASSYEGQANTEAFF,TGTGCCAGCAGTTACGAGGGACAGGCGAACACTGAAGCTTTCTTT
TRBJ2-1,TRBV3-1,-,few,CASSLPGLILYNEQFF,TGTGCCAGCAGCCTTCCGGGTCTCATCTTGTACAATGAGCAGTTCTTC
TRBJ1-5,TRBV28,-,many,CASSLQGYSNQPQHF,TGTGCCAGCAGTTTACAGGGCTATAGCAATCAGCCCCAGCATTTT
TRBJ2-1,TRBV3-1,-,-,CASSLSFQGGNEQFF,TGTGCCAGCAGTCTATCCTTTCAGGGGGGGAATGAGCAGTTCTTC
TRBJ2-7,TRBV7-2,TRBD2,many,CASSLDASGVYEQYF,TGTGCCAGCAGCTTAGATGCTAGCGGGGTCTACGAGCAGTACTTC
TRBJ2-3,TRBV6-2/TRBV6-3,-,many,CASSYIRRGPRTVGTQYF,TGTGCCAGCAGTTACATCCGGCGGGGCCCCCGTACAGTTGGTACGCAGTATTTT
TRBJ2-2,TRBV25-1,TRBD1,many,CAGTGTGELFF,TGCGCCGGGACAGGGACCGGGGAGCTGTTTTTT